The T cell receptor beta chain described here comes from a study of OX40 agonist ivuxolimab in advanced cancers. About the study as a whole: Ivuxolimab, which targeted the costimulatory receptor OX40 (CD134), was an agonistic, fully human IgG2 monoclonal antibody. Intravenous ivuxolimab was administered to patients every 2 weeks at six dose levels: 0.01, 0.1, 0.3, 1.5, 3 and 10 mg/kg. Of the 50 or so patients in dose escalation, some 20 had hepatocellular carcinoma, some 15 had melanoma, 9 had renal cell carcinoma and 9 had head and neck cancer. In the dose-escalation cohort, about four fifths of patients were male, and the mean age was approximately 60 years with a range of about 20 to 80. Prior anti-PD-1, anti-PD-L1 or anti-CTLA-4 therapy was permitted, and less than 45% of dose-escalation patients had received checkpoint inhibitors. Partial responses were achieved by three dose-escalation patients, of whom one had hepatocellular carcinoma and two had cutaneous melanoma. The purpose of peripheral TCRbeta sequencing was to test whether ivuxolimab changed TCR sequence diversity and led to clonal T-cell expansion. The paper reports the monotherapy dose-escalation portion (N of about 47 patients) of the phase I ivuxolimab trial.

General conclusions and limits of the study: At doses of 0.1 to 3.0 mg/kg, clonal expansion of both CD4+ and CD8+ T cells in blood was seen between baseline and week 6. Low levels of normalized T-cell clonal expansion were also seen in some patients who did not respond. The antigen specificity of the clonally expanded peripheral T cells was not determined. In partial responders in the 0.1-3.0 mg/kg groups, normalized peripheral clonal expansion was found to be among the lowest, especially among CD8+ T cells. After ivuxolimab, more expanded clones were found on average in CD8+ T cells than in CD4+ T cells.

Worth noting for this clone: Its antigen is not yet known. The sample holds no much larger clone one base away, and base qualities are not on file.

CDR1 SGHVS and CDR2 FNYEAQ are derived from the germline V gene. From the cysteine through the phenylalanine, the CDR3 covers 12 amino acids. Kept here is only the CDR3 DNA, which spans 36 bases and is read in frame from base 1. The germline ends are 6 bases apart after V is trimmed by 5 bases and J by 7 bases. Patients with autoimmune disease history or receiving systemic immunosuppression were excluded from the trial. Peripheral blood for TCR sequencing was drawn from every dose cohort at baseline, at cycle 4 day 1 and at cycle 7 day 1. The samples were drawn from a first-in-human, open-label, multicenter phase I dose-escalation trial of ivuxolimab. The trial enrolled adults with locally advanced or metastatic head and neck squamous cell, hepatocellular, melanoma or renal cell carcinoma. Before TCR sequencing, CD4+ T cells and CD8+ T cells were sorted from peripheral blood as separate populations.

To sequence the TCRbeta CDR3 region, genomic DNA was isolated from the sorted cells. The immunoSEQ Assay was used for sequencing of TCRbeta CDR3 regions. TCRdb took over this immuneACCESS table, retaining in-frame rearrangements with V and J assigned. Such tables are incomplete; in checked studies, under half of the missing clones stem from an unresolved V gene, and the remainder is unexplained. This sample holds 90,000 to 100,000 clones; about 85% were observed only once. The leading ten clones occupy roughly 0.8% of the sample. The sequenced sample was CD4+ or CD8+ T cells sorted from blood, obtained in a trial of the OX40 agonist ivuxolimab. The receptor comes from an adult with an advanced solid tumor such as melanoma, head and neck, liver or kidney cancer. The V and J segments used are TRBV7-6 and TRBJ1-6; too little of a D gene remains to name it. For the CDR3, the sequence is CASSPRNSPLHF. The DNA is TGTGCCAGCAGCCCGCGCAATTCACCCCTCCACTTT.